These 20 T cell receptor beta chains were all obtained from the same sample, sequenced in a study of blood T cell repertoires in COVID-19 (dated by TCRdb to the early 2020s). The library relied on the immunoSEQ multiplex PCR assay. The source is immuneACCESS, and TCRdb retained only in-frame sequences with V and J called. Part of the clones is not carried over; for the studies checked, unresolved V genes explain less than half of this, and the remainder is unexplained. A total of more than 300,000 clones appear in this sample, roughly nine tenths of them only once. The ten largest clonotypes hold around 0.86% of the sample. Sequenced input: PBMCs or T cells enriched from blood (not recorded which). The origin of the receptors is a woman aged 40 to 55 who had been exposed to COVID-19.

The V and J genes are TRBV2 and TRBJ2-4; a possible D gene is TRBD1 (6 bases). Germline-derived CDR1 and CDR2 are SNHLY and FYNNEI. The germline V and J ends were trimmed by 11 bases and 4 bases, with 15 bases remaining between them. This CDR3 region has 13 residues. This CDR3 reads CAASPQGKNIQYF. The CDR3 bases are TGTGCCGCCAGTCCTCAGGGGAAAAACATTCAGTACTTC. Based on the CDR3 plus reference TRBV2 and TRBJ2-4, the full variable domain is EPEVTQTPSHQVTQMGQEVILRCVPISNHLYFYWYRQILGQKVEFLVSFYNNEISEKSEIFDDQFSVERPDGSNFTLKIRSTKLEDSAMYFCAASPQGKNIQYFGAGTRLSVL.

V usage is TRBV6-6 and J usage is TRBJ1-2; D call uncertain. The germline gives CDR1 MNHNY, CDR2 SVGAGI (reference sequence). This CDR3 is built from 14 residues. The V end was cut by 2 bases, the J end by 0 bases, with 7 bases between. The CDR3 nucleotides are TGTGCCAGCAGTTACGAGCTAACTAACTATGGCTACACCTTC. Protein: CASSYELTNYGYTF.

The V and J genes are TRBV27 and TRBJ2-1; TRBD1 aligns across 10 bases. CDR1 and CDR2 (germline): MNHEY, SMNVEV (reference sequence). V shed 2 bases, J shed 9 bases, and the junction held 7 bases outside the gene matches. This CDR3 comprises 15 residues. The CDR3 coding sequence is TGTGCCAGCAGTTTAGGTCCGACAGGGGGCGTTGAGCAGTTCTTC. Protein sequence: CASSLGPTGGVEQFF.

The J gene is TRBJ2-6, the V gene TRBV19, with D possibly matching TRBD1 (5 bases). V was trimmed by 5 bases and J by 0 bases, leaving 17 bases between them. The V gene's germline CDR1 is LNHDA and CDR2 SQIVND (reference sequence). The CDR3 runs 18 residues. CDR3 DNA sequence: TGTGCCAGTAGTGCGAACAGGAAAGGGGCCTCTGGGGCCAACGTCCTGACTTTC. Protein: CASSANRKGASGANVLTF.

This clone was seen once. The chain has TRBV7-2 and TRBJ1-5, with D possibly being TRBD1 (5 bases). Trimming stripped 0 bases from V and 3 bases from J, with 6 bases between. Germline CDR1 and CDR2: SGHTA and FQGNSA. This CDR3 comprises 14 residues. The CDR3 protein is CASSLATDNQPQHF. The CDR3 DNA follows: TGTGCCAGCAGCTTAGCGACAGACAATCAGCCCCAGCATTTT.

CDR3 nucleotides: TGTGCCAGCAGCCTAAACAGGGCAGATACGCAGTATTTT. This encodes CASSLNRADTQYF. This chain uses TRBV9 with TRBJ2-3; TRBD1 might be the D (6 bases). Germline CDR1 and CDR2: SGDLS and YYNGEE. V was shortened by 4 bases and J by 4 bases, with 10 bases between the two germline ends. The CDR3 runs to 13 residues.

A single count supports this clone. The J gene is TRBJ1-1, the V gene TRBV29-1, with D maybe TRBD1 (6 bases). In germline, CDR1 is SQVTM, CDR2 ANQGSEA. This CDR3 is 13 amino acids long. Trimming left V 3 bases short and J 5 bases short, with 13 bases between. CDR3 nucleotide sequence: TGCAGCGTTGAGCAGGGGCAGGGGACTGAAGCTTTCTTT. Protein sequence: CSVEQGQGTEAFF.

The chain uses TRBV5-8 and TRBJ2-7; the match to TRBD1 covers 7 bases. Germline V lookup: CDR1 SGHTS, CDR2 YDEGEE. V trimming: 5 bases; J trimming: 6 bases; junction bases outside the gene matches: 8. The CDR3 has 13 amino acids. Here the CDR3 reads CASRYRGSSEQYF. Here the CDR3 DNA reads TGTGCCAGCAGGTACAGGGGATCTTCCGAGCAGTACTTC.

CDR3 sequence: CASSTRDRGLDETQYF. The CDR3 DNA sequence: TGTGCCAGCAGCACCCGGGACAGGGGGCTCGATGAGACCCAGTACTTC. This sequence joins TRBV21-1 and TRBJ2-5; TRBD1, the D gene given by the table, was not confirmed from the DNA. TRBV21-1 is noted as a pseudogene. The CDR3 is 16 amino acids.

The chain uses TRBV5-1 and TRBJ2-1; no clear D. The germline V gene encodes CDR1 SGHRS and CDR2 YFSETQ. The CDR3 has 17 amino acids. V shed 4 bases and J shed 1 base, with 18 bases lying between them. DNA for the CDR3: TGCGCCAGCAGCCCCCAACTTGGGCGTGGTTCCTACAATGAGCAGTTCTTC. This encodes CASSPQLGRGSYNEQFF. Full variable domain (rest looked up from reference TRBV5-1 and TRBJ2-1): KAGVTQTPRYLIKTRGQQVTLSCSPISGHRSVSWYQQTPGQGLQFLFEYFSETQRNKGNFPGRFSGRQFSNSRSEMNVSTLELGDSALYLCASSPQLGRGSYNEQFFGPGTRLTVL.

This clone was seen a single time. The chain joins TRBV2 to TRBJ2-7, with 10 bases that match TRBD2. After removal of 4 bases from V and 4 bases from J, the junction contained 7 bases not matched to a gene. Looked up from germline, CDR1 is SNHLY and CDR2 is FYNNEI. The CDR3 has 15 amino acids. CDR3 region: CASSGQLAGHYEQYF. The CDR3 bases are TGTGCCAGCAGTGGCCAACTAGCGGGGCATTACGAGCAGTACTTC.

V and J are TRBV30 and TRBJ1-3; no definite D call. This CDR3 region has 13 residues. Germline-derived CDR1 and CDR2 are GTSNPN and SVGIG (reference sequence). V lost 1 base, J lost 0 bases, and 4 bases lay in between. The CDR3 loop is CAWSGISGNTIYF. CDR3 nucleotide sequence: TGTGCCTGGAGTGGTATCTCTGGAAACACCATATATTTT. The full variable domain, completed using reference TRBV30 and TRBJ1-3, is SQTIHQWPATLVQPVGSPLSLECTVEGTSNPNLYWYRQAAGRGLQLLFYSVGIGQISSEVPQNLSASRPQDRQFILSSKKLLLSDSGFYLCAWSGISGNTIYFGEGSWLTVV.

V usage is TRBV6-5 and J usage is TRBJ1-2; a weak D match, TRBD1 (6 bases). Per the germline V gene, CDR1 is MNHEY and CDR2 is SVGAGI. Trimming took 6 bases from V and 8 from J, leaving 16 bases between them. CDR3 size: 13 residues. The CDR3 protein is CASRVQGWDGYTF. In nucleotides, the CDR3 is TGTGCCAGCAGGGTACAGGGATGGGACGGCTACACCTTC.

This clone was counted once. The junction does not match germline at one end; this may be a read error. This rearrangement joins TRBV24-1 to TRBJ2-7; D unclear. In germline, CDR1 is KGHDR, CDR2 SFDVKD. The CDR3 sequence is 12 residues long. The CDR3 here is CATSDFGYEQYF. The CDR3 DNA is TGTGCCACCAGCGATTTCGGGTACGAGCAGTACTTC.

The rearrangement joins TRBV18 to TRBJ2-7; TRBD2 matches at 7 bases. V shed 1 base, J shed 1 base, and the junction held 4 bases outside the gene matches. The CDR3 extends over 15 amino acids. Germline loops: CDR1 KGHSH, CDR2 LQKENI. The DNA for the CDR3 is TGTGCCAGCTCACCACGTCCTAGCGGATCCTACGAGCAGTACTTC. Translating gives CASSPRPSGSYEQYF.

The chain couples TRBV29-1 to TRBJ1-2, with D maybe TRBD1 (6 bases). V lost 4 bases and J 2 bases, leaving 11 bases between the germline ends. The CDR3 runs 13 residues. In germline, CDR1 is SQVTM, CDR2 ANQGSEA. The CDR3, as DNA: TGCAGCGTTGCCGAGACAGGCAACTATGGCTACACCTTC. This codes for CSVAETGNYGYTF.

The rearrangement joins TRBV9 to TRBJ2-7, with TRBD2 matching over 14 bases. The germline V gene has CDR1 SGDLS and CDR2 YYNGEE. The CDR3 covers 15 residues. The junction had 2 bases not matched to a gene; V was cut back by 0 bases and J by 6 bases. The CDR3 sequence: CASSVEGLAGVEQYF. CDR3 nucleotide sequence: TGTGCCAGCAGCGTAGAGGGACTAGCGGGAGTCGAGCAGTACTTC.

This chain's CDR3 is CASSFRLAGGPAYEQYF. In DNA form, the CDR3 reads TGTGCCAGCAGTTTTCGACTAGCGGGGGGCCCCGCCTACGAGCAGTACTTC. The V gene is TRBV27, the J gene TRBJ2-7, with 13 bases identical to TRBD2. Germline CDR1 is MNHEY and CDR2 is SMNVEV (reference sequence). CDR3 length equals 17 residues. Trimming took 3 bases from V and 2 from J; bases not matched to a gene: 7.

The rearrangement uses TRBV18 and TRBJ1-1; TRBD1 is a possible D gene (5 bases). Germline V gene data show CDR1 as KGHSH and CDR2 as LQKENI. CDR3 length: 14 residues. V gave up 4 bases and J gave up 1 base, with 10 bases separating them. The CDR3 is CASSLLRANTEAFF. The CDR3 coding sequence is TGTGCCAGCTCACTGCTCAGGGCGAACACTGAAGCTTTCTTT.

The chain employs TRBV6-5 and TRBJ2-5, with 7 bases identical to TRBD1. Trimming took 6 bases from V and 5 from J; bases not matched to a gene: 9. Germline assignment: CDR1 MNHEY and CDR2 SVGAGI. The CDR3 covers 14 residues. The CDR3 protein is CASRRGPGGETQYF. Here the CDR3 DNA reads TGTGCCAGCAGGAGGGGGCCTGGCGGGGAGACCCAGTACTTC.